Following are 24 T cell receptor beta chains from one sample sequenced in a study of cytomegalovirus exposure and HLA in healthy donors. PCR was performed using 60 Vbeta and 13 Jbeta primers. TCRdb keeps only in-frame clones here, not all; method: immunoSEQ multiplex PCR. In the table there are over 100,000 clones, 76% of which are singletons. The specimen sequenced was PBMCs. The receptors shown here come from a woman aged 40 to 50 in good health and CMV-seropositive.

The chain has TRBV30 and TRBJ1-5; no definite D call. V was cut by 1 base and J by 7 bases, with 11 bases left in between. The germline CDR1 and CDR2 sequences are GTSNPN and SVGIG (reference sequence). The CDR3 loop spans 13 amino acids. CDR3 amino acids: CAWSAYRGQPQHF. The CDR3 region has the DNA TGTGCCTGGAGTGCCTATAGAGGGCAGCCCCAGCATTTT. The variable domain in full, with the rest retrieved from reference TRBV30 and TRBJ1-5, is SQTIHQWPATLVQPVGSPLSLECTVEGTSNPNLYWYRQAAGRGLQLLFYSVGIGQISSEVPQNLSASRPQDRQFILSSKKLLLSDSGFYLCAWSAYRGQPQHFGDGTRLSIL.

The chain joins TRBV6-1 to TRBJ1-2; maybe TRBD1 (5 bases). CDR1 MNHNS and CDR2 SASEGT come from the germline V gene. This CDR3 has 14 residues. Trimming took off 1 base at V and 0 bases at J, with 6 bases between the two ends. CDR3 sequence: CASSEEQANYGYTF. The CDR3 DNA follows: TGTGCCAGCAGTGAAGAACAGGCTAACTATGGCTACACCTTC.

This clone has only one observation. J is TRBJ2-3 and V is TRBV9; D is possibly TRBD1 (7 bases). The ends were cut back, 2 bases at V and 3 bases at J, with 16 bases in the middle. The CDR3 length is 16 residues. Germline V gene sequence: CDR1 SGDLS, CDR2 YYNGEE. For the CDR3, the DNA is TGTGCCAGCAGCGTGAGACAGGGAGGAGGGACAGATACGCAGTATTTT. This encodes CASSVRQGGGTDTQYF.

The rearrangement links TRBV18 to TRBJ1-5; D uncertain. CDR3 length equals 13 residues. Germline V CDR1 and CDR2: KGHSH, LQKENI. V was cut by 4 bases and J by 5 bases, with 9 bases left in between. CDR3 sequence reads: CASSQSTDQPQHF. CDR3 coding DNA: TGTGCCAGCTCACAGAGTACAGATCAGCCCCAGCATTTT.

The chain recombines TRBV27 with TRBJ2-5; 11 bases fit TRBD1. The CDR3 loop spans 17 amino acids. Germline V gives CDR1 MNHEY, CDR2 SMNVEV (reference sequence). The junction had 13 bases not matched to a gene; V was cut back by 5 bases and J by 5 bases. The chain's CDR3 is CASSPLPDRGQGETQYF. The CDR3 nucleotides are TGTGCCAGCAGTCCCCTCCCGGACAGGGGGCAAGGGGAGACCCAGTACTTC.

This clone was found a few times. The chain carries TRBV7-3 and TRBJ1-1; TRBD1 might be the D (5 bases). The CDR3 runs 12 residues. The V gene lost 5 bases and the J gene lost 5 bases, with 9 bases spanning the gap. CDR1 SGHTA and CDR2 FQGTGA come from the germline V gene. CDR3: CASSHPGTEAFF. In DNA form, the CDR3 reads TGTGCCAGCAGCCACCCAGGGACTGAAGCTTTCTTT.

V and J are TRBV2 and TRBJ1-1; perhaps TRBD1 as D (5 bases). V lost 3 bases and J lost 1, with 9 bases in between. There are 14 residues in the CDR3. Per the germline V gene, CDR1 is SNHLY and CDR2 is FYNNEI. The CDR3 DNA is TGTGCCAGCAGTGAGATAGGGGCGAACACTGAAGCTTTCTTT. This sequence encodes CASSEIGANTEAFF.

This clone came up a few times. The CDR3 loop reads CASSLEGQGVSPLHF. The CDR3 DNA reads TGCGCCAGCAGCTTGGAGGGACAGGGGGTCTCACCCCTCCACTTT. V usage is TRBV5-1 and J usage is TRBJ1-6, with 11 bases fitting TRBD1. V shed 0 bases, J shed 10 bases, and the junction held 3 bases outside the gene matches. The CDR3 has 15 amino acids. Germline V gene lookup returns CDR1 SGHRS and CDR2 YFSETQ.

In DNA form, the CDR3 reads TGTGCCAGCTCATCTCGGCCAGGGTCGGCAGATACGCAGTATTTT. Protein: CASSSRPGSADTQYF. The V and J genes are TRBV18 and TRBJ2-3; weak D call: TRBD1 (5 bases). Germline CDR1 is KGHSH and CDR2 is LQKENI. V was clipped by 5 bases and J by 4 bases, with 16 bases between them. This CDR3 is 15 amino acids long.

Turning to this clone: A junction end diverges from the germline sequence, so it may reflect a read error. The chain is built from TRBV25-1 and TRBJ1-5; 7 bases map to TRBD1. The germline gives CDR1 MGHDK, CDR2 SYGVNS. This CDR3 spans 14 amino acids. The CDR3 here is CASSGAGGNQLQHF. CDR3 nucleotide sequence: TGTGCCAGCAGTGGAGCAGGGGGGAATCAGCTCCAGCATTTT.

V usage is TRBV10-3 and J usage is TRBJ2-1, with D possibly being TRBD2 (6 bases). V was pared by 6 bases and J by 7 bases, with 10 bases between. CDR1 is ENHRY, CDR2 SYGVKD, per germline. This CDR3 comprises 12 residues. Here the CDR3 DNA reads TGTGCCATCAGGGGGACTCAAAATGAGCAGTTCTTC. It translates to CAIRGTQNEQFF.

The rearrangement uses TRBV4-1 and TRBJ2-7; no clear D. CDR3 length: 14 residues. The germline V gene has CDR1 MGHRA and CDR2 YSYEKL. Trimming pared 0 bases from V and 2 bases from J, leaving 8 bases between. CDR3 nucleotide sequence: TGCGCCAGCAGCCAAGAAGGTCTAGCCTACGAGCAGTACTTC. The encoded protein is CASSQEGLAYEQYF.

V usage is TRBV5-1 and J usage is TRBJ1-2; 11 nucleotides align to TRBD1. The CDR3 extends over 16 amino acids. Germline-derived CDR1 and CDR2 are SGHRS and YFSETQ. V lost 5 bases and J lost 7; bases outside the gene matches: 13. CDR3: CASRPTPGQGAGGYTF. CDR3 nucleotides: TGCGCCAGCAGACCTACTCCTGGACAGGGGGCGGGTGGCTACACCTTC.

This chain uses TRBV6-1 with TRBJ2-7, with 7 bases matching TRBD2. Germline V lookup: CDR1 MNHNS, CDR2 SASEGT. The V and J ends lost 8 bases and 2 bases, in that order; junction bases with no gene match: 9. The CDR3 totals 14 residues. The CDR3 protein is CASPAGRGAYEQYF. The CDR3 bases are TGTGCCAGCCCCGCGGGACGGGGGGCCTACGAGCAGTACTTC.

J is TRBJ1-5 and V is TRBV7-9; D gene unclear. Germline loops: CDR1 SEHNR, CDR2 FQNEAQ (reference sequence). Trimming took off 4 bases at V and 0 bases at J, with 7 bases between the two ends. This CDR3 is built from 14 residues. CDR3 nucleotide sequence: TGTGCCAGCAGCTCACCCTATAGCAATCAGCCCCAGCATTTT. Translated: CASSSPYSNQPQHF.

The count of this clone is one. This chain uses TRBV5-6 with TRBJ1-2; D is undetermined. Germline V lookup: CDR1 SGHDT, CDR2 YYEEEE. The CDR3 contains 14 residues. V lost 1 base, J lost 4 bases, and 11 bases lay in between. DNA of the CDR3: TGTGCCAGCAGCTTGAAGAGTACCCTCTATGGCTACACCTTC. Translating gives CASSLKSTLYGYTF. The variable domain in full, with the rest retrieved from reference TRBV5-6 and TRBJ1-2, is DAGVTQSPTHLIKTRGQQVTLRCSPKSGHDTVSWYQQALGQGPQFIFQYYEEEERQRGNFPDRFSGHQFPNYSSELNVNALLLGDSALYLCASSLKSTLYGYTFGSGTRLTVV.

The chain combines TRBV30 with TRBJ1-4, with 7 bases lining up with TRBD1. Trimming removed 8 bases from V and 7 bases from J; junction bases left unmatched: 7. CDR1 and CDR2 from the germline V gene are GTSNPN and SVGIG (reference sequence). CDR3 length: 12 residues. The CDR3 DNA sequence: TGTGCCACACTAACAGGGGTTGAAAAACTGTTTTTT. Residues: CATLTGVEKLFF.

V is TRBV5-1 and J is TRBJ1-1, with 8 nucleotides matching TRBD1. J lost 5 bases, V lost 2 bases, and 5 bases had no gene match. The CDR3 spans 14 residues. Germline CDR1 and CDR2: SGHRS and YFSETQ. CDR3 nucleotide sequence: TGCGCCAGCAGCTTTACAGGGGGAAGGACTGAAGCTTTCTTT. Translated: CASSFTGGRTEAFF.

The chain combines TRBV10-1 with TRBJ2-3; 9 nucleotides agree with TRBD2. There are 17 residues in the CDR3. V trimming: 0 bases; J trimming: 5 bases; junction bases outside the gene matches: 9. Germline CDR1 and CDR2: WNHNN and SYGVQD (reference sequence). CDR3 sequence reads: CASSESLAGKTRDTQYF. DNA of the CDR3: TGCGCCAGCAGTGAGTCCCTAGCGGGGAAAACCAGAGATACGCAGTATTTT.

The CDR3 DNA sequence: TGTGCCAGCAGTAAGACAGCCAATACGCAGTATTTT. It specifies CASSKTANTQYF. The gene calls are TRBV27 and TRBJ2-3; the D gene is possibly TRBD1 (5 bases). CDR1 is MNHEY, CDR2 SMNVEV, per germline (reference sequence). Deletions cut 5 bases from V and 7 bases from J, with 10 bases between. The CDR3 is 12 amino acids.

The chain's CDR3 is CSVSDGSYEQYF. DNA of the CDR3: TGCAGCGTAAGCGACGGGAGCTACGAGCAGTACTTC. This sequence joins TRBV29-1 and TRBJ2-7; D may be TRBD2 (6 bases). Germline V gene data show CDR1 as SQVTM and CDR2 as ANQGSEA. Trimming removed 6 bases at V and 3 bases at J, with 12 bases between. The CDR3 is 12 residues long.

The V and J genes are TRBV10-3 and TRBJ2-1; 9 bases fit TRBD2. With 5 bases clipped from V and 6 bases from J, the junction kept 5 bases outside the gene matches. CDR1 ENHRY and CDR2 SYGVKD come from the germline V gene. There are 14 residues in the CDR3. The CDR3 bases are TGTGCCATCAGTCCGGGACTAGCATCCAATGAGCAGTTCTTC. It specifies CAISPGLASNEQFF.

The rearrangement links TRBV30 to TRBJ1-2; 12 bases map to TRBD1. This CDR3 is 15 amino acids long. The germline V gene has CDR1 GTSNPN and CDR2 SVGIG (reference sequence). The V and J ends lost 4 bases and 5 bases, in that order; junction bases with no gene match: 8. CDR3 coding DNA: TGTGCCTGGACCCGGGACAGGGGGCTTGATTATGGCTACACCTTC. Its protein is CAWTRDRGLDYGYTF.

CDR3 DNA: TGTGCCAGCAGTAATGGGGGGATTAAGTACTTC. This sequence encodes CASSNGGIKYF. This chain links TRBV6-5 with TRBJ2-7; weak D call: TRBD2 (6 bases). Germline CDR1 is MNHEY and CDR2 is SVGAGI. The CDR3 spans 11 residues. Trimming removed 5 bases at V and 11 bases at J, with 13 bases between.